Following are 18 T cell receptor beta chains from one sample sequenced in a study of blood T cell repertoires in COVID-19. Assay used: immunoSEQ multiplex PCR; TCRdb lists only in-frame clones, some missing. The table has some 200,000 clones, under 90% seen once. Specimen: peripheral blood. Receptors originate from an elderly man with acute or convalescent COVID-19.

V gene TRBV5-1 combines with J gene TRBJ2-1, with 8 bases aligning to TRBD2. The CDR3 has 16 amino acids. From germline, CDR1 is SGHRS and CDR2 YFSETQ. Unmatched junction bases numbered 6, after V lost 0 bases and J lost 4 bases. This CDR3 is CASSLVAGGKYNEQFF. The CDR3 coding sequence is TGCGCCAGCAGCTTGGTGGCGGGAGGAAAATACAATGAGCAGTTCTTC.

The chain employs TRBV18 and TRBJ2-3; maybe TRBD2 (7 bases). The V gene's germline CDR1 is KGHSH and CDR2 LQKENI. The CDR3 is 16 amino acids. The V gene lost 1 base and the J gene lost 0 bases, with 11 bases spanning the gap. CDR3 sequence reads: CASSPRGGTSTDTQYF. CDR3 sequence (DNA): TGTGCCAGCTCACCACGGGGGGGGACAAGCACAGATACGCAGTATTTT.

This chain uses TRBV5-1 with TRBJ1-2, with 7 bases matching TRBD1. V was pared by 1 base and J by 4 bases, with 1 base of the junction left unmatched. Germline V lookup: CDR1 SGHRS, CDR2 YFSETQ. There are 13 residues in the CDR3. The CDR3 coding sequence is TGCGCCAGCAGCTTGCCAGGGGGCTATGGCTACACCTTC. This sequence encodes CASSLPGGYGYTF.

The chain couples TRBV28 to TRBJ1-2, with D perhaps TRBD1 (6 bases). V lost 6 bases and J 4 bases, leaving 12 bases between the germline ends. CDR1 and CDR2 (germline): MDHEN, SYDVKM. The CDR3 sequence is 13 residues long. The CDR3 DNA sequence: TGTGCCAGCAGATCACAGGGCGGCTATGGCTACACCTTC. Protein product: CASRSQGGYGYTF.

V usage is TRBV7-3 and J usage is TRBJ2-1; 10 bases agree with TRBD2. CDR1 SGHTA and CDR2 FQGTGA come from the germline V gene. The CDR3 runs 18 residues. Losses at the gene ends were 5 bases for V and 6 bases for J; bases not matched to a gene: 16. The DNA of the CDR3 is TGTGCCAGCAGCCTCTACTATGATTTAGCGGGAGGAGGCAATGAGCAGTTCTTC. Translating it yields CASSLYYDLAGGGNEQFF.

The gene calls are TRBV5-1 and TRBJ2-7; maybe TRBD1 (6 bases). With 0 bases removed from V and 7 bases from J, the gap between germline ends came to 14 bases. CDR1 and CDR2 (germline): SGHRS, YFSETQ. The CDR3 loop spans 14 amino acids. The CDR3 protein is CASSLDQGTWEQYF. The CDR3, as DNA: TGCGCCAGCAGCTTGGATCAGGGGACATGGGAGCAGTACTTC.

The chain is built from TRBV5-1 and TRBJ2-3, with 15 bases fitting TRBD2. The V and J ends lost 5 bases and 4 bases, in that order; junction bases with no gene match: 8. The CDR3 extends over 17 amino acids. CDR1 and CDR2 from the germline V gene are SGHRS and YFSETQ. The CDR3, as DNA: TGCGCCAGCAGGGGGGGACTAGCGGGAGGAAATTCAGATACGCAGTATTTT. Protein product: CASRGGLAGGNSDTQYF.

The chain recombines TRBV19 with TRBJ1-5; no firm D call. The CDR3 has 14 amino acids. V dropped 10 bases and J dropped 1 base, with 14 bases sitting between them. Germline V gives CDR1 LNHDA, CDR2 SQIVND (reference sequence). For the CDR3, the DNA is TGTGCCACAAGTGGAGGGCTGAGCAATCAGCCCCAGCATTTT. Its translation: CATSGGLSNQPQHF.

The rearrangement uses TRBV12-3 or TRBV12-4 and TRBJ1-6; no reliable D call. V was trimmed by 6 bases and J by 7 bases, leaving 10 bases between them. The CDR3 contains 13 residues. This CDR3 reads CASSRTGNSPLHF. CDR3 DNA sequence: TGTGCCAGCAGCAGGACTGGGAATTCACCCCTCCACTTT.

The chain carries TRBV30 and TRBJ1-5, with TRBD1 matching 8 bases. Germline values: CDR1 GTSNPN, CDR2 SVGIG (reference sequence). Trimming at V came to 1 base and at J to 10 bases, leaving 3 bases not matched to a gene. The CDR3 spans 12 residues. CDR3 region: CAWSGTGFPQHF. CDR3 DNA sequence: TGTGCCTGGAGTGGGACAGGGTTTCCCCAGCATTTT.

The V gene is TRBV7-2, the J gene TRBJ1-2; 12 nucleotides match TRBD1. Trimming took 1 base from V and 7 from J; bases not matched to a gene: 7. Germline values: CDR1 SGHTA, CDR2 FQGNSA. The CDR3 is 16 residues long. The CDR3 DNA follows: TGTGCCAGCAGCTTAGGGGGACAGGGGGCGACGAGTGGCTACACCTTC. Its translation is CASSLGGQGATSGYTF.

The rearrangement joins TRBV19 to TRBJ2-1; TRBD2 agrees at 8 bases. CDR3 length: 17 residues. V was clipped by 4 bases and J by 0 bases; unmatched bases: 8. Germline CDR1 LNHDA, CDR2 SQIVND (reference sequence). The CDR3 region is CASSKVISGGSYNEQFF. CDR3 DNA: TGTGCCAGTAGTAAAGTAATAAGCGGGGGCTCCTACAATGAGCAGTTCTTC.

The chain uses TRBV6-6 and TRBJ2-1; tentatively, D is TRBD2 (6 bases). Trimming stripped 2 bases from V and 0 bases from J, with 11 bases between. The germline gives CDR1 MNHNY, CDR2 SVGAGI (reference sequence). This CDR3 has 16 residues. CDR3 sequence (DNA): TGTGCCAGCAGTTACGGGGACTTGAGCTCCTACAATGAGCAGTTCTTC. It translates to CASSYGDLSSYNEQFF.

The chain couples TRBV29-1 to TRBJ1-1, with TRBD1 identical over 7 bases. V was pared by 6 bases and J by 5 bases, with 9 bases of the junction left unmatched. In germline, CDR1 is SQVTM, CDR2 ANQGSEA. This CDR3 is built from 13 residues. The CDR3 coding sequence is TGCAGCGTCGCCACAGGGGCTGGGACTGAAGCTTTCTTT. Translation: CSVATGAGTEAFF. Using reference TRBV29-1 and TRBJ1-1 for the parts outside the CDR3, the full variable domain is SAVISQKPSRDICQRGTSLTIQCQVDSQVTMMFWYRQQPGQSLTLIATANQGSEATYESGFVIDKFPISRPNLTFSTLTVSNMSPEDSSIYLCSVATGAGTEAFFGQGTRLTVV.

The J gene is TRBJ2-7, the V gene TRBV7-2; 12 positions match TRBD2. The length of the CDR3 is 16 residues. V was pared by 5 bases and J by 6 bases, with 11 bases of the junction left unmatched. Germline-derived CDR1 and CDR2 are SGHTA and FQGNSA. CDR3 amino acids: CASSPVGTSGSGEQYF. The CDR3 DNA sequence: TGTGCCAGCAGCCCCGTCGGGACTAGCGGGTCGGGCGAGCAGTACTTC.

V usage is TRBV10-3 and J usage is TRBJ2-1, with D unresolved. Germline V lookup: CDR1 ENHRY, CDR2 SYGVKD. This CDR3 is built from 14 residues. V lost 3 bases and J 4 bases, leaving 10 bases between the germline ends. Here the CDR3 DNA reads TGTGCCATCAGTGACTCCGTAGTGTACAATGAGCAGTTCTTC. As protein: CAISDSVVYNEQFF.

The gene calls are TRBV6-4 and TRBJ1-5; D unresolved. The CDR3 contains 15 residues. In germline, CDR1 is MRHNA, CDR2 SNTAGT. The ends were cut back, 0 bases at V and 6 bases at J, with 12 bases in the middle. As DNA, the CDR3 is TGTGCCAGCAGTGACTCGAAGAGGGCCGCTCAGCCCCAGCATTTT. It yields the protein CASSDSKRAAQPQHF.

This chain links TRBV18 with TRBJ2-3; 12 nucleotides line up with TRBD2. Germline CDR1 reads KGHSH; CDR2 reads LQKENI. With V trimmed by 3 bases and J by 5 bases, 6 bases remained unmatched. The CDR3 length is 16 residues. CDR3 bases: TGTGCCAGCTCACCCGCTGGACTAGCGGGAAAAGATACGCAGTATTTT. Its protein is CASSPAGLAGKDTQYF.